These 10 T cell receptor beta chains originate from one sample sequenced in a study of technical replicates of blood from four donors. The protocol was immunoSEQ multiplex PCR, while the TCRdb copy is restricted to in-frame clones and leaves out a portion. The data hold some 48,000 clones, with approximately 90% observed a single time. Source material: PBMCs. These TCRs come from a human donor in good health. Some clones in this sample may be carry-over from other donors' samples.

This chain links TRBV6-5 with TRBJ2-7, with 7 bases lining up with TRBD1. Germline CDR1 reads MNHEY; CDR2 reads SVGAGI. Losses at the gene ends were 0 bases for V and 7 bases for J; bases not matched to a gene: 9. There are 15 residues in the CDR3. CDR3: CASSYSTGAGGEQYF. DNA for the CDR3: TGTGCCAGCAGTTACTCGACCGGGGCAGGGGGAGAGCAGTACTTC.

The chain recombines TRBV5-1 with TRBJ2-3, with 9 nucleotides matching TRBD2. CDR3 size: 14 residues. Germline V gives CDR1 SGHRS, CDR2 YFSETQ. The trim removed 2 bases at V and 6 bases at J, leaving 4 bases unmatched. The CDR3 here is CASSFGTSLDTQYF. CDR3 sequence (DNA): TGCGCCAGCAGCTTTGGGACTAGCCTCGATACGCAGTATTTT.

This clone was counted once. The chain joins TRBV7-2 to TRBJ2-7, with 12 nucleotides matching TRBD2. CDR3 length equals 15 residues. Trimming at V came to 1 base and at J to 6 bases, leaving 4 bases not matched to a gene. Germline CDR1 and CDR2: SGHTA and FQGNSA. The CDR3 region has the DNA TGTGCCAGCAGCTTAGGACTAGCGGGAGTGAGCGAGCAGTACTTC. It translates to CASSLGLAGVSEQYF.

The chain links TRBV7-6 to TRBJ2-7; TRBD1 matches at 9 bases. CDR1 is SGHVS, CDR2 FNYEAQ, per germline. Losses at the gene ends were 5 bases for V and 1 base for J; bases not matched to a gene: 6. The CDR3 runs to 15 residues. The CDR3 sequence is CASSRTGTGSYEQYF. The CDR3 coding sequence is TGTGCCAGCAGCAGAACCGGGACAGGGTCCTACGAGCAGTACTTC.

The chain joins TRBV6-5 to TRBJ2-5; perhaps TRBD2 as D (5 bases). Trimming took off 2 bases at V and 3 bases at J, with 16 bases between the two ends. This CDR3 spans 16 amino acids. The V gene's germline CDR1 is MNHEY and CDR2 SVGAGI. The chain's CDR3 is CASSYGWESPKETQYF. The DNA for the CDR3 is TGTGCCAGCAGTTACGGGTGGGAGAGCCCAAAAGAGACCCAGTACTTC.

V and J are TRBV6-1 and TRBJ1-3; 8 bases are a match to TRBD1. Trimming cost V 8 bases and J 2 bases; bases outside gene matches: 5. Germline V gene sequence: CDR1 MNHNS, CDR2 SASEGT. This CDR3 region has 14 residues. The CDR3 is CASRQGLTGNTIYF. The CDR3 DNA sequence: TGTGCCAGCCGACAGGGGTTGACTGGAAACACCATATATTTT.

V usage is TRBV7-8 and J usage is TRBJ2-7; D not certain. V was clipped by 1 base and J by 3 bases, with 7 bases between them. The CDR3 length is 13 residues. In germline, CDR1 is SGHVS, CDR2 FQNEAQ. CDR3 coding DNA: TGTGCCAGCAGCTTAGTAGCAGTCTACGAGCAGTACTTC. Its translation: CASSLVAVYEQYF.

There are a few counts of this clone. This chain uses TRBV6-1 with TRBJ1-4; D ambiguous. This CDR3 has 12 amino acids. Looked up from germline, CDR1 is MNHNS and CDR2 is SASEGT. Between the trimmed V and J ends, which lost 11 bases and 5 bases, there was a span of 12 bases. The CDR3 here is CADRRANEKLFF. CDR3 DNA sequence: TGTGCCGACCGGCGGGCAAATGAAAAACTGTTTTTT.

This chain uses TRBV4-1 with TRBJ1-2; 8 nucleotides line up with TRBD1. The V segment lost 3 bases and the J segment 2 bases; nucleotides outside the gene matches: 8. The germline V gene has CDR1 MGHRA and CDR2 YSYEKL. The CDR3 extends over 16 amino acids. CDR3 amino acids: CASSHPGAGGNYGYTF. Here the CDR3 DNA reads TGCGCCAGCAGCCACCCTGGGGCAGGGGGCAACTATGGCTACACCTTC.

The chain has TRBV9 and TRBJ2-2; maybe TRBD2 (5 bases). CDR1 and CDR2 from the germline V gene are SGDLS and YYNGEE. This CDR3 is 14 amino acids long. Trimming took off 3 bases at V and 4 bases at J, with 10 bases between the two ends. The CDR3 loop reads CASSALLGTGELFF. CDR3 DNA sequence: TGTGCCAGCAGCGCTCTACTAGGCACCGGGGAGCTGTTTTTT. Looking up the rest from reference TRBV9 and TRBJ2-2 gives the full variable domain: DSGVTQTPKHLITATGQRVTLRCSPRSGDLSVYWYQQSLDQGLQFLIQYYNGEERAKGNILERFSAQQFPDLHSELNLSSLELGDSALYFCASSALLGTGELFFGEGSRLTVL.